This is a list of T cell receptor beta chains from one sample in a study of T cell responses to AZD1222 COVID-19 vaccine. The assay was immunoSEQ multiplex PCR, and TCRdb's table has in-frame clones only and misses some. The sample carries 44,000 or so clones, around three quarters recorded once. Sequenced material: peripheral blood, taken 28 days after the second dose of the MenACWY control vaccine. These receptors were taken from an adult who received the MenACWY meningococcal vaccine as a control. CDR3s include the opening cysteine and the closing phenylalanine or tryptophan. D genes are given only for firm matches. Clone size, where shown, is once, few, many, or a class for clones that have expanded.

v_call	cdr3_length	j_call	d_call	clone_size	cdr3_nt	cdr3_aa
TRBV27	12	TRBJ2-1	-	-	TGTGCCAGCGGGAGCTCCTACAATGAGCAGTTCTTC	CASGSSYNEQFF
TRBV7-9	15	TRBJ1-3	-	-	TGTGCCAGCAGCTTATTTTCGTTTTCTGGAAACACCATATATTTT	CASSLFSFSGNTIYF
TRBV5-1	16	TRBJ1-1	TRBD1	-	TGCGCCAGCAGCCTTTGGAACAGGGGGCTGAACACTGAAGCTTTCTTT	CASSLWNRGLNTEAFF
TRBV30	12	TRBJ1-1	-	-	TGTGCCTGGAAGAGGCGAAACACTGAAGCTTTCTTT	CAWKRRNTEAFF
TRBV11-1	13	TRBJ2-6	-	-	TGTGCCAGCAGCTTTTCAGGGGCCAACGTCCTGACTTTC	CASSFSGANVLTF
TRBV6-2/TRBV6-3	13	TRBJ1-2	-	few	TGTGCCAGCAGTTACCCTCCCTGGGATGGCTACACCTTC	CASSYPPWDGYTF
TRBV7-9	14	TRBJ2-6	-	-	TGTGCCAGCAGCTTAAACTCTGGGGCCAACGTCCTGACTTTC	CASSLNSGANVLTF
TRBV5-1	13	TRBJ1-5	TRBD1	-	TGCGCCAGCAGCACAGGGGGCAATCAGCCCCAGCATTTT	CASSTGGNQPQHF
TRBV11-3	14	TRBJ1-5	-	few	TGTGCCAGCAGCTGGCGACTCTTTGGTCAGCCCCAGCATTTT	CASSWRLFGQPQHF
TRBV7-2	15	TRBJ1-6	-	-	TGTGCCAGCAGCGACCAAGGTCACTATAATTCACCCCTCCACTTT	CASSDQGHYNSPLHF
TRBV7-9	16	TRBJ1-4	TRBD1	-	TGTGCCAGCAGCTTGGCTGGGGAGGGGGCTTCGAGTAGGTTGTTTTTT	CASSLAGEGASSRLFF
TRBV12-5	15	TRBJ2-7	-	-	TGTGCTAGTGGTTTGGTACTTGGACAGACCTACGAGCAGTACTTC	CASGLVLGQTYEQYF